This T cell receptor (beta chain) originates from a study of blood T cell repertoires in COVID-19. Turning to the study itself: Sources were T cells, B-cell-depleted T cells, or PBMCs; the material itself was cDNA or gDNA.

The V gene's germline CDR1 is LGHNT and CDR2 FRNRAP. Trimming removed 0 bases at V and 4 bases at J, with 6 bases between. The CDR3 loop spans 14 amino acids. Source study methods: From reference gene primer amplification, estimates of nucleated cell counts were derived. Libraries were prepared by immunoSEQ multiplex PCR; TCRdb keeps only in-frame clonotypes and omits some of them. The DNA gave D and trimming, while V, J and clone size come from that table. The table records about 150,000 clones, 85% to 90% of them present only once. The V and J genes are TRBV12-5 and TRBJ2-2; D is undetermined. This TCR came from a woman aged 45-60 years who had recovered from COVID-19. The sequencing sample was made of PBMCs or T cells enriched from blood (not recorded which). The CDR3 reads CASGLVRGTGELFF. In DNA form, the CDR3 reads TGTGCTAGTGGTTTGGTCCGAGGCACCGGGGAGCTGTTTTTT.